This T cell receptor beta chain was identified in a study of blood T cell repertoires in COVID-19. Turning to the study itself: Acute and convalescent COVID-19 specimens originated in the United States, Italy and Spain. The cDNA or gDNA used as material had been derived from T cells, B-cell-depleted T cells, or PBMCs.

Germline V gene lookup returns CDR1 MDHEN and CDR2 SYDVKM. CDR3 length: 17 amino acids. The ends were cut back, 2 bases at V and 0 bases at J, with 16 bases in the middle. As originally analysed: Reference gene primer amplification gave nucleated cell count estimates. Repertoires were generated with immunoSEQ multiplex PCR, while TCRdb's copy carries only in-frame clones and drops some. V, J and clone size were drawn from that table, and D and trimming were deduced from the DNA. The sample records about 260,000 clones, about 90% being singletons. Sequencing used peripheral blood. The genes are TRBV28 and TRBJ1-2; possibly TRBD1 for D (5 bases). The sequence was obtained from a woman in her fifties or sixties who had recovered from COVID-19. CDR3 nucleotide sequence: TGTGCCAGCAGTTTAAAAGTCAGGGTTAATTCTAACTATGGCTACACCTTC. Encoded protein: CASSLKVRVNSNYGYTF.